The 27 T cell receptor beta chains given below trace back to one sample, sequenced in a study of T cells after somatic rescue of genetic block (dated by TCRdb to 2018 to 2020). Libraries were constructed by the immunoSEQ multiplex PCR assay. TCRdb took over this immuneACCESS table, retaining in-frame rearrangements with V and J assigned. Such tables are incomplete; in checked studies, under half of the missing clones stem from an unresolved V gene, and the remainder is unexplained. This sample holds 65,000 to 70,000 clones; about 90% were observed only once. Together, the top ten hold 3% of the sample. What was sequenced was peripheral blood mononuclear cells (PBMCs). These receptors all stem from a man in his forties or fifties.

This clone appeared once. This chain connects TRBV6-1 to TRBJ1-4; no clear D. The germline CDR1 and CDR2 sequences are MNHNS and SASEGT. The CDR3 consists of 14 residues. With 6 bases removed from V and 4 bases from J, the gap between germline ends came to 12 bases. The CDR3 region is CASSSDRSNEKLFF. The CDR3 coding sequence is TGTGCCAGCAGCTCAGACCGAAGTAATGAAAAACTGTTTTTT.

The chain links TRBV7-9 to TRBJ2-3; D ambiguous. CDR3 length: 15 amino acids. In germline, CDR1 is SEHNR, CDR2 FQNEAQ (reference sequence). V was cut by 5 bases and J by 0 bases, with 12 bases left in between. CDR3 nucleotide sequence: TGTGCCAGCAGCCCCCTCTCCACTAGCACAGATACGCAGTATTTT. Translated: CASSPLSTSTDTQYF.

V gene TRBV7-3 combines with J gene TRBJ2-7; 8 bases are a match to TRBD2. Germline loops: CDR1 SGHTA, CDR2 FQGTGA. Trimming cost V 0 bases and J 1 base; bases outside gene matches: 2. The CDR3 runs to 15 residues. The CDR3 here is CASSLTSGESYEQYF. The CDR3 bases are TGTGCCAGCAGCTTAACTAGCGGGGAATCCTACGAGCAGTACTTC. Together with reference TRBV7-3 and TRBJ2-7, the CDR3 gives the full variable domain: GAGVSQTPSNKVTEKGKYVELRCDPISGHTALYWYRQSLGQGPEFLIYFQGTGAADDSGLPNDRFFAVRPEGSVSTLKIQRTERGDSAVYLCASSLTSGESYEQYFGPGTRLTVT.

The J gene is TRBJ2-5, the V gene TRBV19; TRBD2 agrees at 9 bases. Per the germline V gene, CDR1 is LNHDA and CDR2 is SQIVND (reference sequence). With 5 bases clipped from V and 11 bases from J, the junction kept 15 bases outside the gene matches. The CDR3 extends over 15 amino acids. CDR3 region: CASSAIAGANSNQYF. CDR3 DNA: TGTGCCAGTAGTGCTATAGCGGGGGCGAATTCAAATCAGTACTTC.

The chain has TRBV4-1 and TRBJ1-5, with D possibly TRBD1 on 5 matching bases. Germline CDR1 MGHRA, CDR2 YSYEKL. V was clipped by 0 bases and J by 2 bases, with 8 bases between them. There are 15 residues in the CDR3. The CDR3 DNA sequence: TGCGCCAGCAGCCAAGATTTCAGGGGCAATCAGCCCCAGCATTTT. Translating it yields CASSQDFRGNQPQHF.

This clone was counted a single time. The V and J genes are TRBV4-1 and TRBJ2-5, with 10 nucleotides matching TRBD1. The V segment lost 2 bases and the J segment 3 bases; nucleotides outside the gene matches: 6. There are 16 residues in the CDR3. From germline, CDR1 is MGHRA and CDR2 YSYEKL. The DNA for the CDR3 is TGCGCCAGCAGCCAACGACAGGGGGCTGTAGAAGAGACCCAGTACTTC. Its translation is CASSQRQGAVEETQYF.

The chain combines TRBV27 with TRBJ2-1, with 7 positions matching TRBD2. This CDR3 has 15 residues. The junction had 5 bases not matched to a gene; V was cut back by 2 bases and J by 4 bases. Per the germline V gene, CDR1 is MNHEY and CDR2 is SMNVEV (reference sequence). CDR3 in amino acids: CASSLGLGEYNEQFF. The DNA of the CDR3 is TGTGCCAGCAGTTTAGGACTAGGGGAATACAATGAGCAGTTCTTC.

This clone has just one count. This chain's CDR3 is CASSESEGGPDTQYF. CDR3 DNA sequence: TGTGCCAGCAGTGAGTCTGAGGGGGGGCCAGATACGCAGTATTTT. This rearrangement joins TRBV25-1 to TRBJ2-3; D might be TRBD2 (7 bases). CDR1 is MGHDK, CDR2 SYGVNS, per germline. This CDR3 is built from 15 residues. The V end was cut by 3 bases, the J end by 4 bases, with 14 bases between.

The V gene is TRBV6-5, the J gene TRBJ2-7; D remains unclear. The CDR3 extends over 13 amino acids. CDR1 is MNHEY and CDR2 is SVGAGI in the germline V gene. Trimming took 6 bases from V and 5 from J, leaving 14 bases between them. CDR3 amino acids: CASRQPVGNEQYF. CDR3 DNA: TGTGCCAGCAGACAGCCGGTTGGGAACGAGCAGTACTTC.

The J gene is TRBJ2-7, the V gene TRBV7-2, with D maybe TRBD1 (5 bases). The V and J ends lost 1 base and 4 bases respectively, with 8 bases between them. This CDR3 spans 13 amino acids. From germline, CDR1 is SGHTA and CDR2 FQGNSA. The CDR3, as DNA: TGTGCCAGCAGCTTAGGACAGAGGTACGAGCAGTACTTC. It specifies CASSLGQRYEQYF.

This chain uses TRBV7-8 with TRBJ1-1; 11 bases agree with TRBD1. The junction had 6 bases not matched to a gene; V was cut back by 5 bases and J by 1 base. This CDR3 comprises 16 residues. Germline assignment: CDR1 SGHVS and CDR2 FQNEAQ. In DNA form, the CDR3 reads TGTGCCAGCAGCCACGGACAGGGGGCCGGGAACACTGAAGCTTTCTTT. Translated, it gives CASSHGQGAGNTEAFF.

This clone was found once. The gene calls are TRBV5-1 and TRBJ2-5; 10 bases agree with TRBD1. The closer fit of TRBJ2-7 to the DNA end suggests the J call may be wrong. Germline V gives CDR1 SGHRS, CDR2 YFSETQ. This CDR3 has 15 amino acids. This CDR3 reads CASSLGTGGSYEQYF. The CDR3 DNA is TGCGCCAGCAGCTTGGGGACAGGGGGCTCCTACGAGCAGTACTTC.

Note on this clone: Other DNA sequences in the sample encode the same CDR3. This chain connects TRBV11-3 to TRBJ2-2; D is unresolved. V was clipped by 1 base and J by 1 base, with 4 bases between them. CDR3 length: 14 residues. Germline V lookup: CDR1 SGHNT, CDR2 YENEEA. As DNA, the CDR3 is TGTGCCAGCAGCTTAGGTGGGAACACCGGGGAGCTGTTTTTT. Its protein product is CASSLGGNTGELFF.

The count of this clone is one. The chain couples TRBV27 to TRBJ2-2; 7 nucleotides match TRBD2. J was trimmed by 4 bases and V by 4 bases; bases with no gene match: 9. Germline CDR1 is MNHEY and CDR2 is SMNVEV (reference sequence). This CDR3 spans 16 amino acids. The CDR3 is CASSSKAREGTGELFF. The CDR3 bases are TGTGCCAGCAGTTCCAAGGCTAGGGAGGGCACCGGGGAGCTGTTTTTT.

The DNA for the CDR3 is TGTGCCAGCAGTTCGAGCCGGGACAGGGGTTGGACTGAAGCTTTCTTT. Its protein product is CASSSSRDRGWTEAFF. The chain links TRBV2 to TRBJ1-1; 10 bases align to TRBD1. Germline CDR1 and CDR2: SNHLY and FYNNEI. The CDR3 sequence is 16 residues long. V trimming: 5 bases; J trimming: 5 bases; junction bases outside the gene matches: 11.

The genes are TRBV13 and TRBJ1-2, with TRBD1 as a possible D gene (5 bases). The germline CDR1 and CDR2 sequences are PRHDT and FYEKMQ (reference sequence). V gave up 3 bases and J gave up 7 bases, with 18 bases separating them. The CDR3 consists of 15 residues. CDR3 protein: CASSLGEARAAGYTF. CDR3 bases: TGTGCCAGCAGCTTGGGGGAGGCGAGGGCAGCTGGCTACACCTTC.

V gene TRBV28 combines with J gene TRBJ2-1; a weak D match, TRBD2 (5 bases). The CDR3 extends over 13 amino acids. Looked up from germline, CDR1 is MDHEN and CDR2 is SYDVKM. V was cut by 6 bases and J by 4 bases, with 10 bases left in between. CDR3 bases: TGTGCCAGCAGGCCTAGCTTGTACAATGAGCAGTTCTTC. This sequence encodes CASRPSLYNEQFF.

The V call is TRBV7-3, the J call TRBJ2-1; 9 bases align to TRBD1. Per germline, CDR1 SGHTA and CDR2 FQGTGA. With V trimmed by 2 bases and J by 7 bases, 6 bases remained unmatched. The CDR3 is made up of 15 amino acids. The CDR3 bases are TGTGCCAGCAGCTTACCGGGACAGGGTGTAAATGAGCAGTTCTTC. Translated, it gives CASSLPGQGVNEQFF.

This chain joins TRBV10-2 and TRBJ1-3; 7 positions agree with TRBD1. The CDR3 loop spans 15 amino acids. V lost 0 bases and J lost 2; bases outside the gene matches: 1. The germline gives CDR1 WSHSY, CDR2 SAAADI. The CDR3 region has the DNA TGCGCCAGCAGTGAGTCGGGGACAGCTGGAAACACCATATATTTT. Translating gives CASSESGTAGNTIYF.

The DNA of the CDR3 is TGCGCCAGCAGCCAAGTTTCGAGCTCCTACGAGCAGTACTTC. This sequence encodes CASSQVSSSYEQYF. This chain links TRBV4-3 with TRBJ2-7, with D hard to call. Germline CDR1 LGHNA, CDR2 YSLEER. The CDR3 loop spans 14 amino acids. Trimming left V 1 base short and J 0 bases short, with 7 bases between.

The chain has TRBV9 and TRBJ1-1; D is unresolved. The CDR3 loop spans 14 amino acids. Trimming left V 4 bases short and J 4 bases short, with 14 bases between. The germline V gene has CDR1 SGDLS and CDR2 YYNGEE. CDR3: CASSIRPGFTEAFF. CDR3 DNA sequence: TGTGCCAGCAGCATAAGACCTGGGTTCACTGAAGCTTTCTTT.

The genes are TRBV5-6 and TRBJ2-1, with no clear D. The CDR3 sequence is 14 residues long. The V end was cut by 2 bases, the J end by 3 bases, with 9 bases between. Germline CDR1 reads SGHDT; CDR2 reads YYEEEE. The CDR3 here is CASSFTKLYNEQFF. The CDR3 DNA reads TGTGCCAGCAGCTTTACCAAGCTCTACAATGAGCAGTTCTTC.

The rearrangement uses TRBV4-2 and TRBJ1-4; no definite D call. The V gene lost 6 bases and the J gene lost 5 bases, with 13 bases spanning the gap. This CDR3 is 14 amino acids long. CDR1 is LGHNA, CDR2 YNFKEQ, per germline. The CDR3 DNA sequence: TGTGCCAGCAGGGAAGGAGATGACAATGAAAAACTGTTTTTT. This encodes CASREGDDNEKLFF.

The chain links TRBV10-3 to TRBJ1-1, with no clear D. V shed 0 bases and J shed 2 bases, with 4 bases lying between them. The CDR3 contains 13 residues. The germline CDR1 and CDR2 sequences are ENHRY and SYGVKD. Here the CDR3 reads CAISESFNTEAFF. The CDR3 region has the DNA TGTGCCATCAGTGAGTCCTTTAACACTGAAGCTTTCTTT.

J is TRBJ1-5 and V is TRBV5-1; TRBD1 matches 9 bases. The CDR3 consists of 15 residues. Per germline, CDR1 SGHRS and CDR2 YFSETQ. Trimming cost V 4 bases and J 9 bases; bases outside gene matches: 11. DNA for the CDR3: TGCGCCAGCAGCCCAGTCGGGGACAGGGTCTCGCCCCAGCATTTT. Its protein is CASSPVGDRVSPQHF. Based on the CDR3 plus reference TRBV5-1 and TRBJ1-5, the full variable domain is KAGVTQTPRYLIKTRGQQVTLSCSPISGHRSVSWYQQTPGQGLQFLFEYFSETQRNKGNFPGRFSGRQFSNSRSEMNVSTLELGDSALYLCASSPVGDRVSPQHFGDGTRLSIL.

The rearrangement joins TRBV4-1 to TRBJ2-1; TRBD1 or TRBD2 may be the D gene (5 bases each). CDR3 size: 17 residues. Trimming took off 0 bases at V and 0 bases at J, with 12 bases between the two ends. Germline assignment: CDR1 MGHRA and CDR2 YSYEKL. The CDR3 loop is CASSQDPGTTSYNEQFF. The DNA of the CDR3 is TGCGCCAGCAGCCAAGACCCCGGGACCACCTCCTACAATGAGCAGTTCTTC.

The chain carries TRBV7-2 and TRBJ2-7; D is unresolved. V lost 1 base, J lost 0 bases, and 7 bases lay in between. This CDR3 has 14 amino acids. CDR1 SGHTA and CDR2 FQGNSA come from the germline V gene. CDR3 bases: TGTGCCAGCAGCTTAGTTGTCAGCTCCTACGAGCAGTACTTC. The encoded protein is CASSLVVSSYEQYF. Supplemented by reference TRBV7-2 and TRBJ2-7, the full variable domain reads GAGVSQSPSNKVTEKGKDVELRCDPISGHTALYWYRQSLGQGLEFLIYFQGNSAPDKSGLPSDRFSAERTGGSVSTLTIQRTQQEDSAVYLCASSLVVSSYEQYFGPGTRLTVT.